This TCR beta chain was obtained from a study of post-analysis software for immune sequencing data. A word on this clonotype: Its antigen is not identified.

The junction had 10 bases not matched to a gene; V was cut back by 5 bases and J by 0 bases. The CDR3 runs 18 residues. Looked up from germline, CDR1 is SGHTA and CDR2 is FQGTGA. Incorporated into the TCR beta cDNA libraries were unique molecular identifiers, which served to reduce PCR and sequencing biases. Once roughly 1 to 10 million T cells were used, roughly 0.5 million cDNA molecules resulted. TCRdb ran MiXCR on the PCR reads and lists one entry per CDR3 protein. This table has a few hundred thousand distinct CDR3 sequences, 35% to 45% appearing once. Whole-study results and caveats: In multiple sclerosis, normalized Chao1 diversity was significantly below that of controls. Among roughly 5 TRBV segments more frequent in patients than controls were TRBV5-6, TRBV5-1 and TRBV20-1.

This chain joins TRBV7-3 and TRBJ2-6; 7 bases match TRBD1. This TCR was recovered from a girl aged 2-9 years with multiple sclerosis. Source material: blood. CDR3 sequence reads: CASSIRGFHYSGANVLTF. In nucleotides, the CDR3 is TGTGCCAGCAGCATCAGGGGGTTCCATTACTCTGGGGCCAACGTCCTGACTTTC.